The text below deals with one T cell receptor beta chain. Its antigen is currently not known. No base quality information exists; no much larger clone differs at one position. The sample is drawn from a study of blood T cell repertoires in COVID-19 (dated by TCRdb to 2018 to 2021). Turning to the overall study: The collaborator samples originated in the United States, Italy and Spain and spanned the acute and convalescent phases of COVID-19. The material from the prospective study consisted of cDNA or gDNA derived from T cells, B-cell-depleted T cells, or PBMCs. The dataset comprised deeply sampled blood TCRbeta repertoires from subjects exposed to, actively infected with, or recovered from COVID-19. A freely available public database, intended as a resource for researchers studying the immune response to SARS-CoV-2, is where the repertoires were released. Samples came from the ongoing ImmuneRACE study (first 160 participants) plus 1,254 subjects from 6 global collaborators. Sample metadata almost always included a de-identified subject ID, COVID-19 status, age in years and sex. Where HLA class I and class II types were available, the types were taken from metadata supplied by the sample provider, not from assay-based typing. The full study reports these points: Clinical and demographic metadata were provided uncurated, with the amount varying by source and participant.

The immunoSEQ Assay, a bias-controlled multiplex PCR, was used to amplify TCRbeta CDR3 regions from genomic DNA. The study's own analysis went as follows. Within the assay, amplification of reference gene primers was used to estimate how many nucleated cells each sample contained. To quantify the absolute abundance of each unique TCRbeta CDR3 rearrangement, sequence reads were collapsed and filtered. For each sample, productive Simpson clonality was calculated by taking the square root of Simpson's diversity index across productive rearrangements. TCRdb obtained this table from immuneACCESS and retained in-frame rearrangements with V and J assigned. These tables miss some clones; where compared with another copy, unresolved V genes account for less than half of the shortfall, and the remainder is unexplained. V and J calls and clone size are those listed in that table; D and trimming were worked out from the DNA. Recorded for this sample are more than 110,000 clones; 60% to 80% of them occurred a single time. Approximately 9.4% of the sample comes from the top ten.

Each collaborating institution followed its own protocols to collect whole blood in K2EDTA tubes. For TCRbeta analysis, collaborator samples were shipped as frozen whole blood, as isolated PBMCs, or as DNA extracted from either sample type. This TCR was sampled from a woman between 45 and 60 years old with active or convalescent COVID-19. Sequencing input: peripheral blood.

The DNA sequence is as follows: TGTGCCAGCAGTTATAGGGGGGGGGCGAGGGCCAACGTCCTGACTTTC. Translated, this is CASSYRGGARANVLTF. The V and J genes are TRBV6-2 or TRBV6-3 and TRBJ2-6; tentative D gene TRBD2, with 7 bases matching. Between the V and J ends, shortened by 3 bases and 5 bases respectively, the junction contains 14 bases. The cysteine opens and the phenylalanine closes a CDR3 of 16 amino acids. The read is trimmed to its CDR3 DNA, 48 bases read in frame from base 1. As encoded in the germline V gene, CDR1 is MNHEY while CDR2 is SVGEGT.